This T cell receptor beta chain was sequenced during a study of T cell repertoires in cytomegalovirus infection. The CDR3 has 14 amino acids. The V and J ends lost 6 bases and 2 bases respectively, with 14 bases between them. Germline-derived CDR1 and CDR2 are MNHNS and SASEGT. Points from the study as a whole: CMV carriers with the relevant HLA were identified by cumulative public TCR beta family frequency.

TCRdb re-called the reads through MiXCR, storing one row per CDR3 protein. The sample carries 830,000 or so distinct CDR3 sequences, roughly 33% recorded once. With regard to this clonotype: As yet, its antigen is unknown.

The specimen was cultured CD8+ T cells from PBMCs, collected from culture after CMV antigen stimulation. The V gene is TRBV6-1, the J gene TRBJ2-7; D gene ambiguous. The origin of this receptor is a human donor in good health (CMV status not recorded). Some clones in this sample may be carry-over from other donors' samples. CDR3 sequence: CASSISDGPYEQYF. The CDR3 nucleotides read TGTGCCAGCAGCATATCGGACGGGCCCTACGAGCAGTACTTC.